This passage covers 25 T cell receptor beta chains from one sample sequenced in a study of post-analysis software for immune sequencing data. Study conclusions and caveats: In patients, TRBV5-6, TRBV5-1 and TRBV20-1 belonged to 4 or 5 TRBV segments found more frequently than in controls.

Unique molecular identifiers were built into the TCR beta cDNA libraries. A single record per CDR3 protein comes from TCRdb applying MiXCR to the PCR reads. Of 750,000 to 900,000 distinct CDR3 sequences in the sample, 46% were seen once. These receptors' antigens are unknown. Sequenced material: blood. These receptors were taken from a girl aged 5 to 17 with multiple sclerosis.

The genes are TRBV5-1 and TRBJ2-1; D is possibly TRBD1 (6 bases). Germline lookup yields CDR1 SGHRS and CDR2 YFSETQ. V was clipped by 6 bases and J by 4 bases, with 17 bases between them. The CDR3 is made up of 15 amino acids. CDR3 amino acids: CASTLSGTKYNEQFF. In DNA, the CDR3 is TGCGCCAGCACCCTTTCCGGGACAAAATACAATGAGCAGTTCTTC.

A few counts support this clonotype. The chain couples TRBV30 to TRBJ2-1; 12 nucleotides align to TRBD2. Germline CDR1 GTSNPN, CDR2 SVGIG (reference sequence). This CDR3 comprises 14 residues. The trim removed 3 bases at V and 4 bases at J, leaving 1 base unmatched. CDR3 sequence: CAWRTSGSYNEQFF. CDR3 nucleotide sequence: TGTGCCTGGAGGACTAGCGGGAGTTACAATGAGCAGTTCTTC.

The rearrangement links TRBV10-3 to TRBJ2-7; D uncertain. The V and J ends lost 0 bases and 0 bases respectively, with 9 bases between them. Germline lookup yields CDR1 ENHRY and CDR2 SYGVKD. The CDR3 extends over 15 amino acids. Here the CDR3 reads CAISESESSSYEQYF. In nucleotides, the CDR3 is TGTGCCATCAGTGAGTCAGAGTCAAGCTCCTACGAGCAGTACTTC.

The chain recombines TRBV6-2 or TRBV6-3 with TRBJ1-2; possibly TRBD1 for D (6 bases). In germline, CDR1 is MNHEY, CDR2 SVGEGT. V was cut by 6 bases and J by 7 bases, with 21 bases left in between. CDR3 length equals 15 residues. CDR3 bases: TGTGCCAGCAGCCGTGGAGGGGGTGTGACTGTTGGCTACACCTTC. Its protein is CASSRGGGVTVGYTF.

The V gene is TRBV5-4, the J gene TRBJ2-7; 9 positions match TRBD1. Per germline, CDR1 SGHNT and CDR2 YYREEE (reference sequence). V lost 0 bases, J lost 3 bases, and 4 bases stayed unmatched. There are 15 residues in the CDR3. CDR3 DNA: TGTGCCAGCAGCTTGGCGGGACAGGGTATCTACGAGCAGTACTTC. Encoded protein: CASSLAGQGIYEQYF.

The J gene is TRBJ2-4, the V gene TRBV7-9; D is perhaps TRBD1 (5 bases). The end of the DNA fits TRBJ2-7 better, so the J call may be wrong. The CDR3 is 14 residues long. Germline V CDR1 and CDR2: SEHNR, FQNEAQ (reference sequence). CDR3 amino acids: CASSLLQGKHEQYF. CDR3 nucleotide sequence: TGTGCCAGCAGCTTACTTCAGGGAAAACACGAGCAGTACTTC.

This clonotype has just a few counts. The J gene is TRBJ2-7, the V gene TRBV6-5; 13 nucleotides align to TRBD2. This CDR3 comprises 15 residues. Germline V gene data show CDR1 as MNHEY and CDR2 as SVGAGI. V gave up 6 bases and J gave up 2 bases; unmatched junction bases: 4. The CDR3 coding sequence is TGTGCCAGCAGGGCACTAGCGGGAGGGACCTACGAGCAGTACTTC. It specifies CASRALAGGTYEQYF.

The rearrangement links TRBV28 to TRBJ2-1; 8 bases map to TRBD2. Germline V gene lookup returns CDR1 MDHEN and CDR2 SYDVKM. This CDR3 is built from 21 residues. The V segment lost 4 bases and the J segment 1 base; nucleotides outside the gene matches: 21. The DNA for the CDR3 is TGTGCCAGCAGTTACGACCCCCTCGGCGGGGGGCCCGTTGGGTCCTACAATGAGCAGTTCTTC. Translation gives CASSYDPLGGGPVGSYNEQFF.

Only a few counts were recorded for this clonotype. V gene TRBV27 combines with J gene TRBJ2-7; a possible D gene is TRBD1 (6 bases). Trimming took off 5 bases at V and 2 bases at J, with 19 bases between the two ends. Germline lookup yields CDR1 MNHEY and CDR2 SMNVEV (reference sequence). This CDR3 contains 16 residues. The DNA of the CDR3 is TGTGCCAGCAGTCTACTGGACAGAGGGCACCCCTACGAGCAGTACTTC. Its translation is CASSLLDRGHPYEQYF.

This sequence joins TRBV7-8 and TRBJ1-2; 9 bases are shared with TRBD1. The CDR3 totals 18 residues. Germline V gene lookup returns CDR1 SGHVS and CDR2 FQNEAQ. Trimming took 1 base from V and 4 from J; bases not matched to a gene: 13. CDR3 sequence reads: CASSLVPSGTGLRYGYTF. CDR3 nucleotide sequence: TGTGCCAGCAGCTTAGTACCTTCCGGGACAGGGCTTCGCTATGGCTACACCTTC.

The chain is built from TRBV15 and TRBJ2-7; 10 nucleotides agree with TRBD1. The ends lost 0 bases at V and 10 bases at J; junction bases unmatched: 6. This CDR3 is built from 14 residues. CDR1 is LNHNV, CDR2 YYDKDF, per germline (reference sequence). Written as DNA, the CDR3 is TGTGCCACCAGCAGAGAAAGCCGACAGGGGGCCCAGTACTTC. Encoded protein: CATSRESRQGAQYF.

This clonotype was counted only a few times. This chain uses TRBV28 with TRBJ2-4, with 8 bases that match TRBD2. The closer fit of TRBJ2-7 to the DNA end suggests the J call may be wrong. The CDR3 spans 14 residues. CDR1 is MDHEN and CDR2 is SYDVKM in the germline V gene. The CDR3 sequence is CASRPIGGGYEQYF. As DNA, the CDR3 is TGTGCCAGCAGGCCCATTGGCGGGGGGTACGAGCAGTACTTC.

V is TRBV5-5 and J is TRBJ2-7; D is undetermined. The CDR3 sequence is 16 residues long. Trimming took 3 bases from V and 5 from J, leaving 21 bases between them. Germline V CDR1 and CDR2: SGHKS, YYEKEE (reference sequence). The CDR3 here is CASSSARPRNTHEQYF. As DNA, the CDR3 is TGTGCCAGCAGCTCGGCGCGCCCCAGGAATACCCACGAGCAGTACTTC.

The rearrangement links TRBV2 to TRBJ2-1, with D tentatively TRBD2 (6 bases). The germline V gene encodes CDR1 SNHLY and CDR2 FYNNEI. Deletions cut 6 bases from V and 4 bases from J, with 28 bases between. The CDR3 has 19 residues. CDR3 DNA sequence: TGTGCCAGCAGGACCGCCACGGGGACCGGGACTCCAAAATACAATGAGCAGTTCTTC. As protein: CASRTATGTGTPKYNEQFF.

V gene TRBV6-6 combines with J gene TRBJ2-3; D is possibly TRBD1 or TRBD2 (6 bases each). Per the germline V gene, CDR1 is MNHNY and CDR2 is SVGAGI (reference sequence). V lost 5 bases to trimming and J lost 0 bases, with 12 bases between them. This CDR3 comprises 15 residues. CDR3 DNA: TGTGCCAGCAGTCCCCGGGGGCCTAGCACAGATACGCAGTATTTT. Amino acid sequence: CASSPRGPSTDTQYF.

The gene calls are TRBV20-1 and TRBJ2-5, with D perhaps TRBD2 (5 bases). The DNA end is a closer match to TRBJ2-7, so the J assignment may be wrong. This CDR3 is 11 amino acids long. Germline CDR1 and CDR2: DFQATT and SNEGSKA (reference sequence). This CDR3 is CSATTSSEQYF. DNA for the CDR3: TGCAGTGCAACAACTAGTTCCGAGCAGTACTTC.

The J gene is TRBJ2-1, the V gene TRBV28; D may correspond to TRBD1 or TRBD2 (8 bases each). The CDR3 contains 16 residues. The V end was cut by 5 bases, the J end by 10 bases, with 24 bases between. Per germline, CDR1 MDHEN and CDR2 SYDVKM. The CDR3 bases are TGTGCCAGCAGTGCCCCAGGGGGCGGGAGGTTCAGGGAGCAGTTCTTC. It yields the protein CASSAPGGGRFREQFF.

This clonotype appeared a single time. The CDR3 sequence: CATTGTEEKLFF. In DNA form, the CDR3 reads TGTGCCACCACTGGGACAGAAGAAAAACTGTTTTTT. The rearrangement uses TRBV15 and TRBJ1-4, with 7 bases matching TRBD1. The CDR3 is made up of 12 amino acids. Losses at the gene ends were 7 bases for V and 8 bases for J; bases not matched to a gene: 4. Germline values: CDR1 LNHNV, CDR2 YYDKDF (reference sequence).

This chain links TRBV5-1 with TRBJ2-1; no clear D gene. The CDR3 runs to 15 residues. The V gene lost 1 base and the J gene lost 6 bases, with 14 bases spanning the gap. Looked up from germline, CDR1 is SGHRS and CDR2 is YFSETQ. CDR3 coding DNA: TGCGCCAGCAGCTTGAGTAGCTCAATTCCCAATGAGCAGTTCTTC. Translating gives CASSLSSSIPNEQFF.

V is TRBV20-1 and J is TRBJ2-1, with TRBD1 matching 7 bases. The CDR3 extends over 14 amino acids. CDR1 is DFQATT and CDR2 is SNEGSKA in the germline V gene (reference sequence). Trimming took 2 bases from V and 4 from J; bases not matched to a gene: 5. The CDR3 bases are TGCAGTGCTAGAATAGTACAGGGGTACAATGAGCAGTTCTTC. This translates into CSARIVQGYNEQFF.

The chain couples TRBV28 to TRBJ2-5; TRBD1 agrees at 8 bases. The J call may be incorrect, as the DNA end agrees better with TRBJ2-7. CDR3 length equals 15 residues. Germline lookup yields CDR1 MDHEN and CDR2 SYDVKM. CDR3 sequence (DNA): TGTGCCAGCAGTTCCGCAGGGGGCTTGACCTACGAGCAGTACTTC. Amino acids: CASSSAGGLTYEQYF.

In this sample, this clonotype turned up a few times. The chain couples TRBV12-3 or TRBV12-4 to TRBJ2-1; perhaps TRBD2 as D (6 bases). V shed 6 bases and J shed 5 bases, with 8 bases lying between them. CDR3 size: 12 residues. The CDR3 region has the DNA TGTGCCAGCAGGACTAGTGACAATGAGCAGTTCTTC. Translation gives CASRTSDNEQFF.

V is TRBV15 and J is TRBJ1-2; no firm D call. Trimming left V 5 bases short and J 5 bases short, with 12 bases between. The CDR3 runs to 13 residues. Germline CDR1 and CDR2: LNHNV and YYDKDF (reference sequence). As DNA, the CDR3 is TGTGCCACCAGCGGGGTTGGACCTTATGGCTACACCTTC. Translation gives CATSGVGPYGYTF.

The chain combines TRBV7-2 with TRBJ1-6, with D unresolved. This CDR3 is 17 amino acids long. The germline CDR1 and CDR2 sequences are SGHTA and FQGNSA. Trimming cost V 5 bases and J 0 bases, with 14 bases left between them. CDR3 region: CASSQAPSRSYNSPLHF. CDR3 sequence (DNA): TGTGCCAGCAGCCAAGCCCCATCCCGCTCCTATAATTCACCCCTCCACTTT.

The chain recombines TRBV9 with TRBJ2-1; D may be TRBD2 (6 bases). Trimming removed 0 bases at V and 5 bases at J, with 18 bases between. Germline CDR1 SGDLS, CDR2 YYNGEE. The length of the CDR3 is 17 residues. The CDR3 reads CASSVEGASVTHNEQFF. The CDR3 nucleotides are TGTGCCAGCAGCGTAGAAGGGGCTAGCGTTACCCACAATGAGCAGTTCTTC. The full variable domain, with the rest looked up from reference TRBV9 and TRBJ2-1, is DSGVTQTPKHLITATGQRVTLRCSPRSGDLSVYWYQQSLDQGLQFLIQYYNGEERAKGNILERFSAQQFPDLHSELNLSSLELGDSALYFCASSVEGASVTHNEQFFGPGTRLTVL.